One T cell receptor beta chain is described in this entry. The target antigen is unknown. The CDR3 contains 13 residues. Deletions cut 2 bases from V and 2 bases from J, with 6 bases between. Germline V gives CDR1 MNHNY, CDR2 SVGAGI (reference sequence). The data were obtained in a study of cytomegalovirus exposure and HLA in healthy donors. General observations from the study: Of the V segments, some could not be distinguished, including TRBV6-2 and TRBV6-3, and were excluded.

Primers: 60 Vbeta forward and 13 Jbeta reverse. Some clones are missing from TCRdb's copy, which holds only in-frame ones; the method was immunoSEQ multiplex PCR. The data include some 200,000 clones; the top ten clones carry 0.7% to 0.8%. The sequenced sample was PBMCs. This chain joins TRBV6-6 and TRBJ1-1; D gene uncertain. The origin of this receptor is a woman aged 18-30 years in good health and CMV-seropositive. CDR3 sequence (DNA): TGTGCCAGCAGTTACAGCTTTAACACTGAAGCTTTCTTT. Residues: CASSYSFNTEAFF.